The subject of this entry is one T cell receptor (beta chain). In terms of age and location, participants ranged from roughly 18 to 90 years and lived in about 25 US areas. The data originate from a study of blood T cell repertoires in COVID-19. Background on the study: Spain, Italy and the United States supplied samples that represented acute and convalescent COVID-19. PBMCs, B-cell-depleted T cells, or T cells were the source of the cDNA or gDNA that made up the material.

The CDR3 extends over 16 amino acids. Unmatched junction bases numbered 8, after V lost 4 bases and J lost 6 bases. Germline loops: CDR1 MGHRA, CDR2 YSYEKL. Authors' methods: Quantification of nucleated cells was approximated via reference gene primer amplification. Sequencing was performed with immunoSEQ multiplex PCR; in TCRdb, only in-frame clones are kept and a portion is missing. V and J calls and clone size are copied from that table; D and trimming were computed from the DNA. The sample carries approximately 390,000 clones, around nine tenths recorded once. V and J are TRBV4-1 and TRBJ2-2, with 10 bases identical to TRBD2. The TCR was taken from a woman aged 50 to 65 who had recovered from COVID-19. The sample consisted of PBMCs or T cells enriched from blood (not recorded which). CDR3 loop: CASSLLQAGGSGELFF. DNA for the CDR3: TGCGCCAGCAGCCTCCTGCAAGCGGGGGGGTCCGGGGAGCTGTTTTTT.